The 10 T cell receptor beta chains below all came from one sample that was sequenced in a study of blood T cell repertoires in COVID-19 (dated by TCRdb to the early 2020s). Library prep was done by the immunoSEQ multiplex PCR assay. The table comes from immuneACCESS by way of TCRdb, which keeps in-frame sequences with V and J called. Part of the clones is missing from these tables; in studies checked, under half for an unresolved V gene and the rest for unknown reasons. The sample table records 100,000 or so clones; around 90% of these occur just once. The ten largest clones capture 2% to 2.5% of the sample. Input material: peripheral blood. These receptors came from a man in his forties or fifties with active COVID-19.

With regard to this clone: Because the CDR3's place on the DNA is in doubt, the DNA is left out and the CDR3 is given as listed by TCRdb. The rearrangement uses TRBV9 and TRBJ1-2. The length of the CDR3 is 14 amino acids, counting both ends. Germline values: CDR1 SGDLS, CDR2 YYNGEE. CDR3 in amino acids: CASSVRPDFRGYTF.

The rearrangement uses TRBV11-3 and TRBJ2-3, with 11 bases that match TRBD2. Germline V CDR1 and CDR2: SGHNT, YENEEA. This CDR3 is 17 amino acids long. V gave up 1 base and J gave up 6 bases; unmatched junction bases: 9. The CDR3 bases are TGTGCCAGCAGCTTAGGAGTAGCGGGGGGGCGAGCCGATACGCAGTATTTT. This encodes CASSLGVAGGRADTQYF.

In DNA form, the CDR3 reads TGTGCCAGCAGCCAAACCGGACTGGAGACCCAGTACTTC. Its translation is CASSQTGLETQYF. The chain uses TRBV3-1 (or the pseudogene TRBV3-2) and TRBJ2-5; possible D gene TRBD2, 5 bases. This CDR3 has 13 residues. The V and J ends lost 2 bases and 5 bases respectively, with 9 bases between them. Germline lookup yields CDR1 LGHDT and CDR2 YNNKEL (reference sequence).

This clone appeared many times. This chain connects TRBV7-2 to TRBJ2-3; tentatively, D is TRBD2 (6 bases). Germline V gene sequence: CDR1 SGHTA, CDR2 FQGNSA. Trimming took 5 bases from V and 3 from J, leaving 15 bases between them. The CDR3 sequence is 15 residues long. The DNA of the CDR3 is TGTGCCAGCAGCCCCGTAGCGGCGGCGACAGATACGCAGTATTTT. Translating it yields CASSPVAAATDTQYF.

The rearrangement joins TRBV2 to TRBJ2-7; 12 nucleotides line up with TRBD2. The V and J ends lost 6 bases and 4 bases, in that order; junction bases with no gene match: 1. The CDR3 is made up of 13 amino acids. The germline V gene has CDR1 SNHLY and CDR2 FYNNEI. DNA of the CDR3: TGTGCCAGCAGCGGACTAGCGGGGTACGAGCAGTACTTC. Its protein is CASSGLAGYEQYF. Supplemented by reference TRBV2 and TRBJ2-7, the full variable domain reads EPEVTQTPSHQVTQMGQEVILRCVPISNHLYFYWYRQILGQKVEFLVSFYNNEISEKSEIFDDQFSVERPDGSNFTLKIRSTKLEDSAMYFCASSGLAGYEQYFGPGTRLTVT.

The V gene is TRBV3-1 (or the pseudogene TRBV3-2), the J gene TRBJ1-1; D is unresolved. The germline V gene has CDR1 LGHDT and CDR2 YNNKEL (reference sequence). Trimming left V 1 base short and J 10 bases short, with 16 bases between. There are 14 residues in the CDR3. This chain's CDR3 is CASSQGGGNPVAFF. The CDR3 DNA follows: TGTGCCAGCAGCCAAGGGGGAGGTAACCCTGTAGCTTTCTTT.

This chain connects TRBV6-2 or TRBV6-3 to TRBJ1-2, with 8 bases matching TRBD1. V lost 7 bases, J lost 6 bases, and 16 bases stayed unmatched. This CDR3 is 16 amino acids long. Germline V CDR1 and CDR2: MNHEY, SVGEGT. The CDR3 sequence is CASTPDRVGIHHGYTF. The CDR3 DNA reads as TGTGCCAGCACCCCGGACAGGGTAGGGATTCATCATGGCTACACCTTC.

This clone was observed a single time. V gene TRBV3-1 (or the pseudogene TRBV3-2) combines with J gene TRBJ2-3; 13 positions agree with TRBD2. Germline trimming cut 6 bases from V and 4 bases from J; bases unmatched to any gene: 4. CDR3 length: 15 amino acids. Germline V lookup: CDR1 LGHDT, CDR2 YNNKEL (reference sequence). This CDR3 is CASSTSGGGADTQYF. The CDR3 DNA follows: TGTGCCAGCAGTACTAGCGGGGGGGGAGCAGATACGCAGTATTTT.

This clone appeared once. The chain has TRBV19 and TRBJ1-3, with unresolved D. Per the germline V gene, CDR1 is LNHDA and CDR2 is SQIVND (reference sequence). The CDR3 length is 16 residues. V was pared by 5 bases and J by 0 bases, with 14 bases between. The CDR3 DNA reads as TGTGCCAGTAGTCCCATCGAGGGCAGCTCTGGAAACACCATATATTTT. Encoded protein: CASSPIEGSSGNTIYF.

The rearrangement links TRBV6-5 to TRBJ1-2; tentative D call: TRBD1 (6 bases). Germline assignment: CDR1 MNHEY and CDR2 SVGAGI. The ends were cut back, 0 bases at V and 3 bases at J, with 11 bases in the middle. The CDR3 consists of 15 residues. CDR3 protein: CASSYSKKGDYGYTF. The CDR3 DNA reads TGTGCCAGCAGTTACTCGAAAAAGGGGGACTATGGCTACACCTTC.